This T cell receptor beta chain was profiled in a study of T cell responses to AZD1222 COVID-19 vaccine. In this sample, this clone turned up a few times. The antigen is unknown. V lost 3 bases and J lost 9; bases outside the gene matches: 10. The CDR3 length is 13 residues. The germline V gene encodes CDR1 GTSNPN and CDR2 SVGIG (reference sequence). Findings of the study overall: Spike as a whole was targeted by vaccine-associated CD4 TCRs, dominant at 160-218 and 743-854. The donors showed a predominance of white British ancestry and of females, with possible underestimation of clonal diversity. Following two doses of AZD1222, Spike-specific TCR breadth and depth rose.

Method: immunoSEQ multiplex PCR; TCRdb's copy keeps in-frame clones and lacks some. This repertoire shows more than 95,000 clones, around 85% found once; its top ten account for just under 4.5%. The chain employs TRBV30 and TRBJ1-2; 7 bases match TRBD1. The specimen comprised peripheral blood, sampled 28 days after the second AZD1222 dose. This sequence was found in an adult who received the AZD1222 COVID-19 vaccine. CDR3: CAWRSDRDRSYTF. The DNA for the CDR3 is TGTGCCTGGAGAAGCGACAGGGACCGTAGCTACACCTTC.